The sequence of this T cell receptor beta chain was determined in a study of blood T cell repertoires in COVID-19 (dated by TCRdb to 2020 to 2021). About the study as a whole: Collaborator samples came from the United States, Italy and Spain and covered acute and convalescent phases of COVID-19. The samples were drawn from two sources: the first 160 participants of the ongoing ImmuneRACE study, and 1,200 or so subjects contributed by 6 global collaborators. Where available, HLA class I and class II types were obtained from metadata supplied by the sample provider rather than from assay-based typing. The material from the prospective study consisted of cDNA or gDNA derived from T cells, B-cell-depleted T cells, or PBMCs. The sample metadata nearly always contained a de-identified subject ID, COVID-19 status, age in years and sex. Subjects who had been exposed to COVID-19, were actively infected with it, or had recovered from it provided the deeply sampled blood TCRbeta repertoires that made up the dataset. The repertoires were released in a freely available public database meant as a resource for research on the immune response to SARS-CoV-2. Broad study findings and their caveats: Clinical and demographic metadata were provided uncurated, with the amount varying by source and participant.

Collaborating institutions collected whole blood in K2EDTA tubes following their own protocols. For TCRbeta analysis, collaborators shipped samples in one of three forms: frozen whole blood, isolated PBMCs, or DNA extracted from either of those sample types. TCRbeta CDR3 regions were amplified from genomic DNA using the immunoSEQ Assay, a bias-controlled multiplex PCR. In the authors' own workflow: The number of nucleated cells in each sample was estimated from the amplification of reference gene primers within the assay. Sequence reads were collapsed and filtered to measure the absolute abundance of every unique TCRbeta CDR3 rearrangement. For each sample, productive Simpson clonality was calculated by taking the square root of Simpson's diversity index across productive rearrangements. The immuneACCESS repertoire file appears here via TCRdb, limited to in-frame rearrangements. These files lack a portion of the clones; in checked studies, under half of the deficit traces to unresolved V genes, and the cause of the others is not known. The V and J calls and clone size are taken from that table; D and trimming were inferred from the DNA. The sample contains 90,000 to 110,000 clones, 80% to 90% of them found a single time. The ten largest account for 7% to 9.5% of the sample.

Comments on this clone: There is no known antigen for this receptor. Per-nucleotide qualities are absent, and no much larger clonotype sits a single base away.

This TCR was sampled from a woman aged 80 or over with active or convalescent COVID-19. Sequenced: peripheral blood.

The CDR3: CASSPQTGLHEQFF. The DNA sequence is TGTGCCAGCAGCCCGCAGACAGGGCTCCATGAGCAGTTCTTC. The chain couples TRBV11-2 to TRBJ2-1, with 7 bases matching TRBD1. Inclusive of the bounding cysteine and phenylalanine, the CDR3 is 14 residues long. Solely the CDR3 DNA is kept, with 42 bases framed from the first base. Reading the germline V gene gives CDR1 SGHAT and CDR2 FQNNGV. V ends up 5 bases short and J 8 bases short, with an unmatched junction base count of 9.